These 32 T cell receptor beta chains came from one sample sequenced in a study of naive and memory T cell subsets. TCR cDNA received a 3' ligated oligonucleotide that carried a UMI. Four PCR rounds used nested alpha and beta constant region primers plus the SP2 primer. TCRdb re-called the 5' RACE reads with MiXCR, one entry per CDR3 protein. The table lists tens of thousands of distinct CDR3 sequences, 7.2% of them singletons, with 8% to 10% in the top ten. The receptors stem from a male donor in good health.

DNA of the CDR3: TGTGCCAGCAGCTTAGGTTTGGCATCGGGAGCGGAGACCCAGTACTTC. This gives the protein CASSLGLASGAETQYF. This chain connects TRBV7-9 to TRBJ2-5, with TRBD2 as a possible D gene (6 bases). Trimming stripped 1 base from V and 5 bases from J, with 17 bases between. CDR1 and CDR2 (germline): SEHNR, FQNEAQ (reference sequence). The CDR3 has 16 amino acids.

The rearrangement links TRBV20-1 to TRBJ1-1; D uncertain. Germline V gene sequence: CDR1 DFQATT, CDR2 SNEGSKA (reference sequence). This CDR3 is built from 11 residues. V lost 5 bases to trimming and J lost 6 bases, with 10 bases between them. The CDR3: CSALLISEAFF. The CDR3 DNA reads TGCAGTGCTTTACTTATATCTGAAGCTTTCTTT.

CDR3 sequence: CASSFDSSGYTF. CDR3 bases: TGTGCCAGCAGCTTCGACAGTAGCGGCTACACCTTC. The chain employs TRBV7-9 and TRBJ1-2; weak D call: TRBD1 (5 bases). The germline V and J ends were trimmed by 3 bases and 8 bases, with 10 bases remaining between them. The CDR3 has 12 amino acids. Germline CDR1 is SEHNR and CDR2 is FQNEAQ (reference sequence).

This clonotype was seen ten or more times. The V gene is TRBV20-1, the J gene TRBJ2-7, with 10 bases aligning to TRBD2. The CDR3 runs to 12 residues. Per the germline V gene, CDR1 is DFQATT and CDR2 is SNEGSKA (reference sequence). In DNA form, the CDR3 reads TGCAGCGGACTAGCGGATGCCTACGAGCAGTACTTC. As protein: CSGLADAYEQYF.

This clonotype appeared a few times. V gene TRBV7-9 combines with J gene TRBJ2-5; D is uncertain. The CDR3 has 12 amino acids. Germline-derived CDR1 and CDR2 are SEHNR and FQNEAQ (reference sequence). V dropped 8 bases and J dropped 0 bases, with 7 bases sitting between them. The CDR3 protein is CASARNQETQYF. The CDR3 DNA reads TGTGCCAGCGCTCGAAACCAAGAGACCCAGTACTTC.

This clonotype was recorded many times. V usage is TRBV6-1 and J usage is TRBJ1-1; D gene ambiguous. V shed 4 bases and J shed 4 bases, with 10 bases lying between them. The CDR3 covers 13 residues. Germline CDR1 reads MNHNS; CDR2 reads SASEGT. The CDR3 here is CASSVEVGTEAFF. CDR3 DNA: TGTGCCAGCAGTGTGGAGGTCGGCACTGAAGCTTTCTTT.

This clonotype came up a few times. V is TRBV30 and J is TRBJ1-1, with D possibly TRBD1 on 5 matching bases. The CDR3 spans 15 residues. The germline V gene has CDR1 GTSNPN and CDR2 SVGIG (reference sequence). V was cut by 4 bases and J by 3 bases, with 18 bases left in between. CDR3 loop: CAWNRRPGRDTEAFF. CDR3 nucleotide sequence: TGTGCCTGGAATCGTAGGCCGGGACGGGACACTGAAGCTTTCTTT.

This clonotype showed up many times. In DNA form, the CDR3 reads TGCAGTGCTCGCACGCCGACTAGCGAGCCCGACGAGCAGTACTTC. Translating it yields CSARTPTSEPDEQYF. This sequence joins TRBV20-1 and TRBJ2-7; 8 nucleotides match TRBD2. J was trimmed by 5 bases and V by 5 bases; bases with no gene match: 14. The V gene's germline CDR1 is DFQATT and CDR2 SNEGSKA (reference sequence). The CDR3 sequence is 15 residues long.

This clonotype was seen repeatedly, ten times or more. The chain employs TRBV20-1 and TRBJ1-6, with D tentatively TRBD1 (6 bases). This CDR3 spans 16 amino acids. Trimming took off 1 base at V and 7 bases at J, with 17 bases between the two ends. Germline V gene data show CDR1 as DFQATT and CDR2 as SNEGSKA (reference sequence). CDR3 nucleotides: TGCAGTGCTAGAGTGTGGGGGGCAGCCTCCAATTCACCCCTCCACTTT. Amino acids: CSARVWGAASNSPLHF.

There are many counts of this clonotype. The chain uses TRBV20-1 and TRBJ1-2; 8 nucleotides agree with TRBD1. Germline values: CDR1 DFQATT, CDR2 SNEGSKA (reference sequence). CDR3 length: 13 amino acids. V dropped 4 bases and J dropped 1; count of bases not matched to a gene: 2. CDR3 amino acids: CSAKQGGNYGYTF. CDR3 bases: TGCAGTGCTAAACAGGGGGGTAACTATGGCTACACCTTC.

This clonotype was picked up many times. The chain combines TRBV7-9 with TRBJ2-5; possible D gene TRBD1, 6 bases. V was trimmed by 7 bases and J by 1 base, leaving 10 bases between them. The CDR3 has 13 residues. CDR1 SEHNR and CDR2 FQNEAQ come from the germline V gene (reference sequence). This CDR3 reads CASKQGLQETQYF. The CDR3 bases are TGTGCCAGCAAGCAGGGGCTCCAAGAGACCCAGTACTTC.

This clonotype has just a few counts. The rearrangement uses TRBV6-5 and TRBJ2-2, with 9 bases fitting TRBD1. Germline CDR1 reads MNHEY; CDR2 reads SVGAGI. This CDR3 has 16 residues. J gave up 4 bases and V 6 bases, and 9 bases lay outside the gene matches. The CDR3 reads CASRTNRGLGTGELFF. The DNA of the CDR3 is TGTGCCAGCAGAACCAACAGGGGGCTCGGCACCGGGGAGCTGTTTTTT.

This clonotype was recorded many times. The chain combines TRBV6-5 with TRBJ1-1, with D maybe TRBD1 (5 bases). Looked up from germline, CDR1 is MNHEY and CDR2 is SVGAGI. The CDR3 contains 16 residues. Trimming took 0 bases from V and 1 from J, leaving 12 bases between them. The CDR3 is CASSYSITGQNTEAFF. CDR3 in DNA: TGTGCCAGCAGTTACTCTATAACAGGACAGAACACTGAAGCTTTCTTT.

The V gene is TRBV6-7, the J gene TRBJ2-7; a weak D match, TRBD2 (5 bases). Being an ORF, TRBV6-7 has a function that is uncertain. Trimming took off 6 bases at V and 6 bases at J, with 9 bases between the two ends. CDR3 size: 11 residues. This CDR3 is CASRRAGEQYF. The DNA for the CDR3 is TGTGCCAGCAGGAGGGCTGGCGAGCAGTACTTC.

The V gene is TRBV18, the J gene TRBJ1-1, with D tentatively TRBD1 (6 bases). The CDR3 loop spans 15 amino acids. Germline V lookup: CDR1 KGHSH, CDR2 LQKENI. Trimming took off 6 bases at V and 1 base at J, with 15 bases between the two ends. The CDR3 region has the DNA TGTGCCAGCTCTGAAGGGACAAATCAGAACACTGAAGCTTTCTTT. It codes for CASSEGTNQNTEAFF.

V usage is TRBV29-1 and J usage is TRBJ1-1; D not certain. Trimming left V 6 bases short and J 4 bases short, with 15 bases between. The CDR3 extends over 13 amino acids. Germline loops: CDR1 SQVTM, CDR2 ANQGSEA. This chain's CDR3 is CSVSEGMITEAFF. As DNA, the CDR3 is TGCAGCGTCAGCGAAGGAATGATCACTGAAGCTTTCTTT.

Ten or more counts support this clonotype. The chain couples TRBV29-1 to TRBJ1-2, with 7 bases lining up with TRBD1. Germline CDR1 is SQVTM and CDR2 is ANQGSEA. Trimming took 6 bases from V and 0 from J; bases not matched to a gene: 10. The CDR3 length is 15 residues. CDR3: CSVRDSHLANYGYTF. CDR3 DNA sequence: TGCAGCGTCCGGGACAGCCATTTAGCTAACTATGGCTACACCTTC. The full variable domain, its missing parts supplied by reference TRBV29-1 and TRBJ1-2, is SAVISQKPSRDICQRGTSLTIQCQVDSQVTMMFWYRQQPGQSLTLIATANQGSEATYESGFVIDKFPISRPNLTFSTLTVSNMSPEDSSIYLCSVRDSHLANYGYTFGSGTRLTVV.

The V and J genes are TRBV18 and TRBJ2-1, with D perhaps TRBD2 (7 bases). The CDR3 spans 17 residues. The V end lost 1 base, the J end lost 10 bases, and 23 bases lay between the germline ends. CDR1 and CDR2 from the germline V gene are KGHSH and LQKENI. The chain's CDR3 is CASSPRITREGGTEQFF. The CDR3 DNA reads as TGTGCCAGCTCACCACGAATAACAAGGGAGGGGGGCACGGAGCAGTTCTTC.

The chain couples TRBV6-5 to TRBJ2-3; 10 bases map to TRBD2. The V segment lost 6 bases and the J segment 1 base; nucleotides outside the gene matches: 1. This CDR3 is built from 14 residues. CDR1 and CDR2 (germline): MNHEY, SVGAGI. CDR3 residues: CASRSGGGTDTQYF. Here the CDR3 DNA reads TGTGCCAGCAGGAGCGGGGGGGGCACAGATACGCAGTATTTT.

This clonotype was seen ten or more times. The chain uses TRBV6-2 or TRBV6-3 and TRBJ2-6; maybe TRBD2 (6 bases). The CDR3 spans 15 residues. Germline loops: CDR1 MNHEY, CDR2 SVGEGT. Trimming took off 6 bases at V and 0 bases at J, with 9 bases between the two ends. The CDR3 here is CASSGGSSGANVLTF. Here the CDR3 DNA reads TGTGCCAGCAGCGGAGGGAGCTCTGGGGCCAACGTCCTGACTTTC.

The chain links TRBV5-1 to TRBJ2-5, with 11 nucleotides matching TRBD2. CDR1 is SGHRS and CDR2 is YFSETQ in the germline V gene. V shed 4 bases, J shed 5 bases, and the junction held 10 bases outside the gene matches. CDR3 length equals 16 residues. DNA of the CDR3: TGCGCCAGCAGCCCTCAGACTAGCGGGAACGAGGAGACCCAGTACTTC. Protein product: CASSPQTSGNEETQYF.

This clonotype was counted ten times or more. The CDR3 DNA reads as TGCAGCGTTGAGGGGGGCACTGAAGCTTTCTTT. It yields the protein CSVEGGTEAFF. The rearrangement uses TRBV29-1 and TRBJ1-1; a weak D match, TRBD1 (5 bases). Deletions cut 3 bases from V and 4 bases from J, with 6 bases between. The germline V gene encodes CDR1 SQVTM and CDR2 ANQGSEA. The CDR3 is 11 amino acids.

The chain employs TRBV20-1 and TRBJ2-3, with D possibly being TRBD1 or TRBD2 (6 bases each). The germline V gene has CDR1 DFQATT and CDR2 SNEGSKA (reference sequence). This CDR3 contains 13 residues. V lost 5 bases and J lost 5, with 14 bases in between. The CDR3 sequence: CSAGWGAGDTQYF. The CDR3 DNA reads as TGCAGTGCTGGCTGGGGGGCGGGAGATACGCAGTATTTT.

About this clonotype itself: A single base separates this from a much larger clone, so it may be a read error. The gene calls are TRBV5-1 and TRBJ2-3; 8 positions match TRBD2. Germline-derived CDR1 and CDR2 are SGHRS and YFSETQ. CDR3 length: 15 amino acids. CDR3: CASTKAGAETDTKYF. The CDR3 coding sequence is TGCGCCAGCACCAAAGCGGGGGCCGAGACAGATACGAAGTATTTT.

This clonotype came up many times. The gene calls are TRBV6-1 and TRBJ2-1, with D tentatively TRBD2 (5 bases). Germline CDR1 MNHNS, CDR2 SASEGT. The V end lost 2 bases, the J end lost 1 base, and 15 bases lay between the germline ends. The CDR3 has 17 amino acids. DNA of the CDR3: TGTGCCAGCAGTGAATGGGGTGAGAGGGTTTCCTACAATGAGCAGTTCTTC. The encoded protein is CASSEWGERVSYNEQFF.

A few counts support this clonotype. The chain uses TRBV5-6 and TRBJ2-1; no clear D gene. V lost 3 bases and J 10 bases, leaving 14 bases between the germline ends. Germline CDR1 reads SGHDT; CDR2 reads YYEEEE. CDR3 size: 13 residues. The CDR3 loop is CASSSRAWSEQFF. CDR3 DNA: TGTGCCAGCAGCTCAAGGGCGTGGTCGGAGCAGTTCTTC.

This clonotype came up many times. This rearrangement joins TRBV11-2 to TRBJ2-1; 10 bases align to TRBD2. CDR3 length equals 16 residues. CDR1 is SGHAT and CDR2 is FQNNGV in the germline V gene. V was clipped by 0 bases and J by 12 bases; unmatched bases: 11. The DNA of the CDR3 is TGTGCCAGCAGCTTAGATGGAGCGGGAGGGCCGATCGGGCAGTTCTTC. Amino acids: CASSLDGAGGPIGQFF.

This clonotype was found many times. The V and J genes are TRBV29-1 and TRBJ1-2; D possibly corresponds to TRBD1 (5 bases). The CDR3 has 13 amino acids. Germline loops: CDR1 SQVTM, CDR2 ANQGSEA. The V end lost 6 bases, the J end lost 8 bases, and 19 bases lay between the germline ends. The CDR3 loop reads CSVMRGNIGGYTF. The CDR3 region has the DNA TGCAGCGTGATGAGGGGAAATATAGGGGGCTACACCTTC.

Only a few counts were recorded for this clonotype. The chain recombines TRBV5-1 with TRBJ2-7, with 11 bases identical to TRBD2. The V segment lost 4 bases and the J segment 0 bases; nucleotides outside the gene matches: 12. CDR3 length equals 18 residues. CDR1 and CDR2 from the germline V gene are SGHRS and YFSETQ. CDR3 in DNA: TGCGCCAGCAGCGACTCCGGGACTAGCGGCCTAAGCTCCTACGAGCAGTACTTC. Translation: CASSDSGTSGLSSYEQYF.

This clonotype occurred a few times. CDR3 in DNA: TGTGCCAGCAGTTTAGTCCGAACGGCCACCACTGAAGCTTTCTTT. Protein sequence: CASSLVRTATTEAFF. The genes are TRBV28 and TRBJ1-1; no clear D gene. Trimming took 2 bases from V and 4 from J, leaving 14 bases between them. CDR1 MDHEN and CDR2 SYDVKM come from the germline V gene. This CDR3 spans 15 amino acids.

This clonotype was observed a few times. J is TRBJ2-7 and V is TRBV3-1; D uncertain. Trimming took off 1 base at V and 5 bases at J, with 6 bases between the two ends. The length of the CDR3 is 12 residues. Germline CDR1 LGHDT, CDR2 YNNKEL (reference sequence). The CDR3 DNA is TGTGCCAGCAGCCAAGCCAGCCACGAGCAGTACTTC. As protein: CASSQASHEQYF.

In the case of this clonotype: A read error is possible here, since a much larger clone lies one base away. The chain links TRBV20-1 to TRBJ2-5; 12 nucleotides match TRBD2. The germline gives CDR1 DFQATT, CDR2 SNEGSKA (reference sequence). This CDR3 comprises 16 residues. The CDR3 region is CSTSPGLAGTQETQYF. The DNA for the CDR3 is TGCAGTACTAGCCCCGGACTAGCGGGAACCCAAGAGACCCAGTACTTC.